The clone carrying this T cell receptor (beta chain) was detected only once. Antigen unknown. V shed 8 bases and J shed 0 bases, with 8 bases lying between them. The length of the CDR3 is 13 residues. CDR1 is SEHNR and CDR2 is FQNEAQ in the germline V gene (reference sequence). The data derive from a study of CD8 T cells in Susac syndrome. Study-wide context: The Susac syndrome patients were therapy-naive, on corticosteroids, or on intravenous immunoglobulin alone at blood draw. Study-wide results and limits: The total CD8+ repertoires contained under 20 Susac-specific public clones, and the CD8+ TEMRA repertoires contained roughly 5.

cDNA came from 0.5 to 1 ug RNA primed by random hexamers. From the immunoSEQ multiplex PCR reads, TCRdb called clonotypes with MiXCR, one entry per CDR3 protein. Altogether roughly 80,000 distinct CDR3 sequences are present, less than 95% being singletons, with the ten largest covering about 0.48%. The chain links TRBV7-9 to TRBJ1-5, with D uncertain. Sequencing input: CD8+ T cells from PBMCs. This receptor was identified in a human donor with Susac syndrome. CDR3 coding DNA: TGTGCCAGCCGCGCGGGTAGCAATCAGCCCCAGCATTTT. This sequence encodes CASRAGSNQPQHF.